The next 5 T cell receptor beta chains were all read from a single sample in a study of control samples from healthy donors and cancer patients. The assay was immunoSEQ multiplex PCR, and TCRdb's table has in-frame clones only and misses some. The table lists about 190,000 clones, 85% to 95% of them singletons. Source material: blood. Receptors were obtained from a man younger than 35 in good health.

This sequence joins TRBV10-1 and TRBJ2-1; 9 bases are shared with TRBD1. The trim removed 8 bases at V and 7 bases at J, leaving 12 bases unmatched. The germline CDR1 and CDR2 sequences are WNHNN and SYGVQD (reference sequence). This CDR3 has 15 residues. CDR3 residues: CASEPGQGGWNEQFF. In DNA form, the CDR3 reads TGCGCCAGCGAGCCGGGACAGGGCGGTTGGAATGAGCAGTTCTTC.

J is TRBJ1-2 and V is TRBV19, with D possibly being TRBD1 (6 bases). The CDR3 runs to 13 residues. V was pared by 6 bases and J by 2 bases, with 10 bases between. Germline lookup yields CDR1 LNHDA and CDR2 SQIVND (reference sequence). This chain's CDR3 is CASRIGQNYGYTF. In DNA form, the CDR3 reads TGTGCCAGTAGAATCGGACAGAACTATGGCTACACCTTC.

This chain uses TRBV7-2 with TRBJ2-3; 7 nucleotides align to TRBD2. Trimming removed 5 bases from V and 6 bases from J; junction bases left unmatched: 8. CDR1 and CDR2 from the germline V gene are SGHTA and FQGNSA. This CDR3 contains 14 residues. The CDR3 nucleotides are TGTGCCAGCAGCCAATGGACTAGAGCTGATACGCAGTATTTT. Translated, it gives CASSQWTRADTQYF.

The rearrangement joins TRBV2 to TRBJ1-2, with D unclear. This CDR3 region has 13 residues. Germline lookup yields CDR1 SNHLY and CDR2 FYNNEI. V was clipped by 2 bases and J by 11 bases, with 15 bases between them. The CDR3 protein is CASSESGGVGYTF. In DNA form, the CDR3 reads TGTGCCAGCAGTGAATCGGGTGGGGTTGGGTACACCTTC.

The chain recombines TRBV5-1 with TRBJ1-2, with D unclear. The CDR3 loop spans 15 amino acids. The V gene lost 4 bases and the J gene lost 4 bases, with 17 bases spanning the gap. Germline lookup yields CDR1 SGHRS and CDR2 YFSETQ. Here the CDR3 DNA reads TGCGCCAGCAGCACCGGAACAGTTCAGTCCTATGGCTACACCTTC. Its translation: CASSTGTVQSYGYTF.